This T cell receptor (beta chain) came from a study of T cells expressing NK-cell markers. This CDR3 is built from 13 residues. The germline V gene has CDR1 SGHVS and CDR2 FQNEAQ. With the 5' RACE reads reprocessed, TCRdb shows one record per CDR3 protein and no DNA. The sample table sets out fewer than 550,000 distinct CDR3 sequences. Sequenced: blood T cells: a sorted CD56 or NKG2C T cell subset, CD4+ or CD8+ T cells, or bulk PBMC T cells (not recorded which). This receptor was obtained from a woman aged 50 to 60 in good health. The chain employs TRBV7-8 and TRBJ1-5. This CDR3 reads CASSLNNHQPQHF.